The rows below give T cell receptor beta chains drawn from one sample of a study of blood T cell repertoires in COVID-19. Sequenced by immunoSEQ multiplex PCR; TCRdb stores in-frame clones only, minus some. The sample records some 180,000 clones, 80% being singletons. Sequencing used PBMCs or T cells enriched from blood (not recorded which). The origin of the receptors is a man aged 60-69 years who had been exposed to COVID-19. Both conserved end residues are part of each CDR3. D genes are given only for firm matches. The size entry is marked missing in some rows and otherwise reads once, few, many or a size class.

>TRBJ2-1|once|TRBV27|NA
TGTGCCAGCAGTACGGTCGGGGGAACCCTATACAATGAGCAGTTCTTC
CASSTVGGTLYNEQFF
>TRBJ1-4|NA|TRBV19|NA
TGTGCCAGTAGTATGCCGGGACTGGGATTGGGGGAACTGTTTTTT
CASSMPGLGLGELFF
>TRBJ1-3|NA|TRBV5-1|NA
TGCGCCAGCAGCTTGGCGGGCGCGGGCTCTGGAAACACCATATATTTT
CASSLAGAGSGNTIYF
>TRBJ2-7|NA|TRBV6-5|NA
TGTGCCAGCAGTTACTCGGCAGGGCCCCTGGGATACGAGCAGTACTTC
CASSYSAGPLGYEQYF
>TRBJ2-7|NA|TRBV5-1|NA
TGCGCCAGCAGCTTGATTGCGGGAAATCTGGACGAGCAGTACTTC
CASSLIAGNLDEQYF
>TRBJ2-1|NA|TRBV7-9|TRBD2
TGTGCCAGCAGCTTAGCGCTTAGACTAGCGGGGTCCTACAATGAGCAGTTCTTC
CASSLALRLAGSYNEQFF
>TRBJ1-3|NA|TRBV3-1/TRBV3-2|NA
TGTGCCAGCAGCCAACCCCTCGGAAACACCATATATTTT
CASSQPLGNTIYF
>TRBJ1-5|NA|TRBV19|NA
TGTGCCAGTGGTTTGAATGGGCCAGTAAATCAGCCCCAGCATTTT
CASGLNGPVNQPQHF
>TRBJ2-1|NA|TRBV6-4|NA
TGTGCCAGCAGCGTTGACTTTGGCGGGGAGCAGTTCTTC
CASSVDFGGEQFF
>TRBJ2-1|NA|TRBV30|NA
TGTGCCTGGCAAAGGGGCGGGACCCGCTCCTACAATGAGCAGTTCTTC
CAWQRGGTRSYNEQFF
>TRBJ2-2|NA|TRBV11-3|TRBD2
TGTGCCAGCAGCTTACTCCGAGGGAGGGCCGGGGAGCTGTTTTTT
CASSLLRGRAGELFF
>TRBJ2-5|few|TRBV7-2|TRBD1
TGTGCCAGCAGCCCGCAGGACAGGGGGCAGGGGCAAGAGACCCAGTACTTC
CASSPQDRGQGQETQYF
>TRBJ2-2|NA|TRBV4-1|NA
TGCGCCAGCAGCCAGGCCACAGGGTTAGTCACCGGGGAGCTGTTTTTT
CASSQATGLVTGELFF
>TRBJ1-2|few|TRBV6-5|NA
TGTGCCAGCAGGCGACCGGGGGGTGGCTACACCTTC
CASRRPGGGYTF
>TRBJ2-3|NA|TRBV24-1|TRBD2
TGTGCCACGGGGGGAGCGGGAGCGAAGACAGATACGCAGTATTTT
CATGGAGAKTDTQYF
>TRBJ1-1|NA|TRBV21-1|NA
TGTGCCAGCAGCGGTTACATGAACACTGAAGCTTTCTTT
CASSGYMNTEAFF
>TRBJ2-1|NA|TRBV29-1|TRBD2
TGCAGCGTTGAACGACTAGCGATCTACAATGAGCAGTTCTTC
CSVERLAIYNEQFF
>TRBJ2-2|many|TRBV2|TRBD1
TGTGCCAGCAGCCTGACAGGGGGGGCCGGGGAGCTGTTTTTT
CASSLTGGAGELFF
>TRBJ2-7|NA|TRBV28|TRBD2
TGTGCCAGCAGTCCGGGACTAGCGGGAGAACTTGGTAGCGAGCAGTACTTC
CASSPGLAGELGSEQYF
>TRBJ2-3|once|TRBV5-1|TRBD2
TGCGCCAGCAGCTTGACTAGCGGGAGGGATACGCAGTATTTT
CASSLTSGRDTQYF
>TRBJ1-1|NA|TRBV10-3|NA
TGTGCCATCAGTGACTCGGTGGGGAGCGCGGAAGCTTTCTTT
CAISDSVGSAEAFF
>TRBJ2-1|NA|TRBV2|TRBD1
TGTGCCAGCAGGGGGACAGGGAGCTCCTACAATGAGCAGTTCTTC
CASRGTGSSYNEQFF
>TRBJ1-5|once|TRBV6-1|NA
TGTGCCAGCAGTGAACAGGGTTTAAGCAATCAGCCCCAGCATTTT
CASSEQGLSNQPQHF
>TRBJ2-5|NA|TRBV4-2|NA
TGTGCCAGCAGCCAAGACCGCGGCGCGACCCAGTACTTC
CASSQDRGATQYF
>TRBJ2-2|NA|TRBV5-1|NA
TGCGCCAGCAGCTTGGACAGGGTCACCGGGGAGCTGTTTTTT
CASSLDRVTGELFF
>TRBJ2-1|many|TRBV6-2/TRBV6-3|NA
TGTGCCAGCAGTTACGGAATGGGGGCCATCGGCTATGAGCAGTTCTTC
CASSYGMGAIGYEQFF
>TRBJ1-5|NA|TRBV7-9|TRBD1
TGTGCCAGCAGCGGACAGGGCGGGCCCCAGCATTTT
CASSGQGGPQHF
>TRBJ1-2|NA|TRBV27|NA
TGTGCCAGCAGCGAAACAGGGTTAAGGCTAGGCTACACCTTC
CASSETGLRLGYTF
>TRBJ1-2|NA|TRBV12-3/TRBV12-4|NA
TGTGCCAGCATTAACGCCGGCGGGAGGGGCTACACCTTC
CASINAGGRGYTF
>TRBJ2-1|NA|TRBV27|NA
TGTGCCAGCACAGGGGTGGCCTACAATGAGCAGTTCTTC
CASTGVAYNEQFF
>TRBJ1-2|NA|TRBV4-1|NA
TGCGCCAGCAGCCAAGACCTCTCCTTGTCTCATGGCTACACCTTC
CASSQDLSLSHGYTF
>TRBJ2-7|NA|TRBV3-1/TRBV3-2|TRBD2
TGTGCCAGCAGCCAAGGACTAGCGGTCTCCTACGAGCAGTACTTC
CASSQGLAVSYEQYF